A selection of T cell receptor beta chains follows, all from one sample in a study of cytomegalovirus exposure and HLA in healthy donors. Measured with immunoSEQ multiplex PCR; TCRdb has only the in-frame clones, and not every one. This table holds about 230,000 clones, 77% found once. The sample comprised PBMCs. The receptors were gathered from a woman in her sixties or seventies in good health and CMV-seropositive. The CDR3 runs from the conserved cysteine through the conserved F or W. D genes are given only for firm matches. Size is stated for part of the rows, as once, few or many counts, or as a class when the clone is expanded.

V	D	J	size	DNA	CDR3
TRBV5-8	-	TRBJ1-6	-	TGTGCCAGCAGCTTGCGGGGGTTGGCACCCCTCCACTTT	CASSLRGLAPLHF
TRBV9	-	TRBJ1-1	-	TGTGCCAGCAGCGTAGATTTTGCCCCGGGTGCCGACACTGAAGCTTTCTTT	CASSVDFAPGADTEAFF
TRBV6-5	-	TRBJ1-5	-	TGTGCCAGCAGTGCTAGGGGTAGCAATCAGCCCCAGCATTTT	CASSARGSNQPQHF
TRBV11-1	-	TRBJ2-5	-	TGTGCCAGCAGCTTAATTTATGCGGGGTTCGGCCAAGAGACCCAGTACTTC	CASSLIYAGFGQETQYF
TRBV5-6	TRBD2	TRBJ2-5	-	TGTGCCAGCAGCTACCCTGGGCTAGCGGGACAAGAGACCCAGTACTTC	CASSYPGLAGQETQYF
TRBV4-1	TRBD2	TRBJ2-6	-	TGCGCCAGCAGCCAGGAAAGGGCTAGCGGGGGGTTCTCTGGGGCCAACGTCCTGACTTTC	CASSQERASGGFSGANVLTF
TRBV19	TRBD1	TRBJ1-2	-	TGTGCCAGTAGTAGGGACAGCCTAGCTAACTATGGCTACACCTTC	CASSRDSLANYGYTF
TRBV11-2	-	TRBJ1-5	-	TGTGCCAGCAGCCAGGGGCACAATCAGCCCCAGCATTTT	CASSQGHNQPQHF
TRBV19	-	TRBJ1-4	-	TGTGCCAGTAGTCCTGGACAGTCAACTAATGAAAAACTGTTTTTT	CASSPGQSTNEKLFF
TRBV30	TRBD1	TRBJ2-3	-	TGTGCCTGGAGGGCCCATCTGGGACAGGGATGGACAGATACGCAGTATTTT	CAWRAHLGQGWTDTQYF
TRBV5-1	-	TRBJ1-5	-	TGCGCCAGCAGTTTTTCTGGCGGTCAGCCCCAGCATTTT	CASSFSGGQPQHF
TRBV5-1	TRBD1	TRBJ1-4	few	TGCGCCAGCAGCTTACTACAGGGGCCTAATGAAAAACTGTTTTTT	CASSLLQGPNEKLFF
TRBV5-1	TRBD2	TRBJ2-1	once	TGCGCCAGCAGCTTGGACGGGATGGGACTAGTTATGGAGCAGTTCTTC	CASSLDGMGLVMEQFF
TRBV7-7	-	TRBJ1-3	once	TGTGCCAGCAGCCTATCGAACTCTGGAAACACCATATATTTT	CASSLSNSGNTIYF
TRBV10-3	TRBD1	TRBJ1-1	-	TGTGCCATCAGTGAGCAACTAAACAGGGGTGAAGCTTTCTTT	CAISEQLNRGEAFF
TRBV30	TRBD1	TRBJ2-5	-	TGTGCCTGGAGTGAAGGGACAGGGGAGACCCAGTACTTC	CAWSEGTGETQYF
TRBV6-5	TRBD2	TRBJ2-1	-	TGTGCCAGCAGTTACCCGGGGAGGGATGAGCAGTTCTTC	CASSYPGRDEQFF
TRBV5-1	TRBD1	TRBJ1-1	-	TGCGCCAGCAGCTGGACAGGGAAAGGGAACACTGAAGCTTTCTTT	CASSWTGKGNTEAFF
TRBV7-2	-	TRBJ1-3	-	TGTGCCAGCAGTCAAATCACAGGGACTGGAAACACCATATATTTT	CASSQITGTGNTIYF
TRBV5-5	TRBD1	TRBJ1-4	-	TGTGCCAGCAGCCAGGGACAGACAACAACTAATGAAAAACTGTTTTTT	CASSQGQTTTNEKLFF
TRBV9	TRBD2	TRBJ2-5	-	TGTGCCAGCAGCCCCAAGAGGACTAGCGGGGGCTCGGAGACCCAGTACTTC	CASSPKRTSGGSETQYF
TRBV4-3	TRBD1	TRBJ1-1	-	TGCGCCAGCAGCGCCACAGGGGCTGACACTGAAGCTTTCTTT	CASSATGADTEAFF
TRBV30	-	TRBJ2-7	once	TGTGCCTGGAGGTCTCGTTGGGGCAGCCTTTCCTACGAGCAGTACTTC	CAWRSRWGSLSYEQYF
TRBV5-1	TRBD1	TRBJ1-1	-	TGCGCCAGCAGCTCCGGGACAGGGGCCACTGAAGCTTTCTTT	CASSSGTGATEAFF
TRBV28	-	TRBJ1-2	-	TGTGCCAGCAGCCGAGATATCTATGGCTACACCTTC	CASSRDIYGYTF
TRBV10-3	-	TRBJ2-1	few	TGTGCCATCAGTGAGTCGAATCGGCGGGAGTTCTTC	CAISESNRREFF
TRBV5-1	-	TRBJ1-1	-	TGCGTCAGCAGCTTGGCCGCGGGTATGAACACTGAAGCTTTCTTT	CVSSLAAGMNTEAFF
TRBV15	-	TRBJ2-3	once	TGTGCCACCAGAGGCCGGAGGGAGGTGAGAACAGATACGCAGTATTTT	CATRGRREVRTDTQYF
TRBV15	TRBD2	TRBJ2-5	-	TGTGCCACCAGCCCCCGACTAGCGGGGGAAGAGACCCAGTACTTC	CATSPRLAGEETQYF
TRBV7-9	TRBD2	TRBJ2-7	-	TGTGCCAGCAGCTTAGGGACTAGCGGGGCCCTTCATGAGCAGTACTTC	CASSLGTSGALHEQYF
TRBV7-9	-	TRBJ1-1	-	TGTGCCAGCAGAAGCATGGGGGCATATGAAGCTTTCTTT	CASRSMGAYEAFF
TRBV27	TRBD1	TRBJ2-1	-	TGTGCCAGCAGTGGGGACAGGGGTTACAATGAGCAGTTCTTC	CASSGDRGYNEQFF
TRBV21-1	-	TRBJ1-3	-	TGTGCCAGCAGCAAAAAAAAACCGGGACATAGCTCTGGAAACACCATATATTTT	CASSKKKPGHSSGNTIYF
TRBV11-3	-	TRBJ1-6	-	TGTGCCAGCAGCGAAGAGGGAGGTTCACCCCTCCACTTT	CASSEEGGSPLHF
TRBV28	TRBD1	TRBJ1-2	-	TGTGCCAGCAGTCAAGGGGGCTGGGACTATGGCTACACCTTC	CASSQGGWDYGYTF
TRBV5-6	TRBD2	TRBJ2-7	-	TGTGCCAGCAGCTTGTTTAGCGGGCCTTCGGTAGGCGAGCAGTACTTC	CASSLFSGPSVGEQYF
TRBV7-2	TRBD2	TRBJ2-3	-	TGTGCCAGCAGCTTAGGTCCTAGCGGGTACACAGATACGCAGTATTTT	CASSLGPSGYTDTQYF
TRBV10-3	-	TRBJ1-4	-	TGTGCCATCAGTTCTGGACAGTCGGCAACTAATGAAAAACTGTTTTTT	CAISSGQSATNEKLFF
TRBV4-2	TRBD1	TRBJ1-2	-	TGTGCCAGCAGCCAAGTCGACAGGGGATGGTATGGCTACACCTTC	CASSQVDRGWYGYTF
TRBV11-2	TRBD2	TRBJ2-2	-	TGTGCCAGCGGAACCGGGACTAGCGGGGCCCGGGAGCTGTTTTTT	CASGTGTSGARELFF